This TCR beta chain appears in the sequencing data of a study of T cell responses to AZD1222 COVID-19 vaccine. Turning to this clone: Its antigen is unidentified.

The CDR3 length is 16 residues. V lost 5 bases and J lost 7; bases outside the gene matches: 13. The V gene's germline CDR1 is LGHDT and CDR2 YNNKEL (reference sequence). Some clones are missing from TCRdb's copy, which holds only in-frame ones; the method was immunoSEQ multiplex PCR. The table has some 200,000 clones, 90% to 95% seen once; the top ten hold less than 4%. Overall study findings and caveats: Unmutated variant regions reportedly attract nearly half of all spike-specific TCRs. Repertoire sampling happened only post peak T cell response. Spike-specific TCR breadth and depth rose after two AZD1222 doses.

The V and J genes are TRBV3-1 (or the pseudogene TRBV3-2) and TRBJ1-4, with TRBD1 matching 7 bases. The sequence was collected from an adult who received the MenACWY meningococcal vaccine as a control. Sample: peripheral blood, taken 28 days after the second dose of the MenACWY control vaccine. DNA for the CDR3: TGTGCCAGCAGCGGGCGGACAGGTCGGCGGAGTGAAAAACTGTTTTTT. This sequence encodes CASSGRTGRRSEKLFF.